This TCR beta chain was profiled in a study of T-cell reconstitution after alpha-beta-depleted transplantation in children. Germline CDR1 DFQATT, CDR2 SNEGSKA (reference sequence). The V gene lost 3 bases and the J gene lost 0 bases, with 9 bases spanning the gap. This CDR3 contains 14 residues. This clonotype showed up many times. Unique molecular identifiers featured in how the TCRbeta library was prepared. TCRdb independently ran MiXCR on the PCR reads; one entry per CDR3 protein. The table has 200,000 to 300,000 distinct CDR3 sequences, roughly 8% seen once. The chain couples TRBV20-1 to TRBJ2-1; no firm D call. The sequence was obtained from a male patient aged 10 to 17 who had a stem cell transplant for acute lymphoblastic leukemia, so the T cells may come from the graft donor. The sequencing here drew on PBMCs, mostly from graft donor cells, taken 180 days after TCRalphabeta/CD19-depleted stem cell transplant. The CDR3 nucleotides read TGCAGTGCTAGTATGGTAGTCTCCTACAATGAGCAGTTCTTC. It yields the protein CSASMVVSYNEQFF.